This T cell receptor (beta chain) was identified during a study of T cells in Graves' hyperthyroidism and ophthalmopathy. Amplification of TCR beta CDR3 regions was performed using RNA transcripts as template. Carried out on the TCR CDR3, a first-round RT-PCR used the HTBI primer set. TCRdb redid the calling of the multiplex PCR reads with MiXCR, one entry per CDR3 protein. Of 800,000 or so distinct CDR3 sequences listed, 38% are singletons. The V end was cut by 0 bases, the J end by 4 bases, with 18 bases between. This CDR3 region has 17 residues. From germline, CDR1 is WSHSY and CDR2 SAAADI. Of note for this clonotype: What it binds is unknown.

Study results and caveats: Separation of ophthalmopathy from stable hyperthyroidism was achieved by a 13 V-J model.

The clonotype originates from a man aged 18 to 29 with Graves' hyperthyroidism. Sequencing was done on a sample of blood. This chain connects TRBV10-2 to TRBJ1-1; perhaps TRBD1 as D (5 bases). Here the CDR3 reads CASSESAGPGDGTEAFF. The DNA of the CDR3 is TGCGCCAGCAGTGAGTCGGCGGGCCCGGGGGACGGCACTGAAGCTTTCTTT.